The 10 T cell receptor beta chains listed next were all sequenced from one sample in a study of shared clonotypes between healthy human individuals. Libraries were prepared by immunoSEQ multiplex PCR; TCRdb keeps only in-frame clonotypes and omits some of them. Altogether some 2 million clones are present, about 95% being singletons, with the ten largest covering approximately 1%. CD8 cells regarded as naive lacked CD45RO, were positively chosen for CCR7, and omitted terminally differentiated effector memory CD45RA+ cells. Material for sequencing was naive CD8+ T cells sorted from blood. The receptor source for this set is a man younger than 30 in good health.

This chain connects TRBV2 to TRBJ1-5; D not certain. Germline V gene lookup returns CDR1 SNHLY and CDR2 FYNNEI. Trimming took 6 bases from V and 7 from J, leaving 16 bases between them. This CDR3 has 14 residues. CDR3 residues: CASRGLGVGQPQHF. In DNA, the CDR3 is TGTGCCAGCAGGGGGTTGGGAGTGGGGCAGCCCCAGCATTTT.

The rearrangement joins TRBV7-9 to TRBJ2-7; D is possibly TRBD2 (5 bases). CDR1 and CDR2 (germline): SEHNR, FQNEAQ (reference sequence). V was shortened by 6 bases and J by 2 bases, with 8 bases between the two germline ends. The CDR3 sequence is 12 residues long. The CDR3 reads CASRNGTYEQYF. The CDR3 region has the DNA TGTGCCAGCAGAAACGGGACCTACGAGCAGTACTTC. Together with reference TRBV7-9 and TRBJ2-7, the CDR3 gives the full variable domain: DTGVSQNPRHKITKRGQNVTFRCDPISEHNRLYWYRQTLGQGPEFLTYFQNEAQLEKSRLLSDRFSAERPKGSFSTLEIQRTEQGDSAMYLCASRNGTYEQYFGPGTRLTVT.

Of note for this clone: The same CDR3 also results from other DNA sequences found in this sample. V gene TRBV5-1 combines with J gene TRBJ1-1; the D is unclear. Deletions cut 0 bases from V and 6 bases from J, with 6 bases between. CDR1 SGHRS and CDR2 YFSETQ come from the germline V gene. The CDR3 has 12 amino acids. The CDR3 sequence: CASSLEGPEAFF. DNA of the CDR3: TGCGCCAGCAGCTTGGAAGGGCCTGAAGCTTTCTTT.

The genes are TRBV9 and TRBJ2-3; 11 bases match TRBD2. This CDR3 is built from 17 residues. Germline values: CDR1 SGDLS, CDR2 YYNGEE. V shed 0 bases and J 11 bases; nucleotides not matched to a gene: 14. Here the CDR3 DNA reads TGTGCCAGCAGCGTAGTAAGCCTAGCGGGGGGCCTCCTGGGGCAGTATTTT. This sequence encodes CASSVVSLAGGLLGQYF. Using reference TRBV9 and TRBJ2-3 for the parts outside the CDR3, the full variable domain is DSGVTQTPKHLITATGQRVTLRCSPRSGDLSVYWYQQSLDQGLQFLIQYYNGEERAKGNILERFSAQQFPDLHSELNLSSLELGDSALYFCASSVVSLAGGLLGQYFGPGTRLTVL.

This clone came up once. V usage is TRBV28 and J usage is TRBJ1-2, with no clear D. The germline gives CDR1 MDHEN, CDR2 SYDVKM. The CDR3 has 13 residues. V lost 2 bases and J lost 1, with 5 bases in between. The CDR3 sequence: CASSLADNYGYTF. CDR3 bases: TGTGCCAGCAGTTTAGCGGATAACTATGGCTACACCTTC.

The rearrangement joins TRBV5-5 to TRBJ2-7; 9 bases match TRBD2. CDR1 and CDR2 from the germline V gene are SGHKS and YYEKEE (reference sequence). CDR3 size: 15 residues. Unmatched junction bases numbered 11, after V lost 4 bases and J lost 6 bases. For the CDR3, the DNA is TGTGCCAGCAGCCAAGATTTACTAGCGGGCGGCGAGCAGTACTTC. This encodes CASSQDLLAGGEQYF. Looking up the rest from reference TRBV5-5 and TRBJ2-7 gives the full variable domain: DAGVTQSPTHLIKTRGQQVTLRCSPISGHKSVSWYQQVLGQGPQFIFQYYEKEERGRGNFPDRFSARQFPNYSSELNVNALLLGDSALYLCASSQDLLAGGEQYFGPGTRLTVT.

The chain joins TRBV29-1 to TRBJ2-7; 7 nucleotides line up with TRBD2. The length of the CDR3 is 12 residues. V lost 7 bases to trimming and J lost 0 bases; unmatched junction nucleotides: 3. Germline V CDR1 and CDR2: SQVTM, ANQGSEA. CDR3: CSGLADSYEQYF. The CDR3 DNA sequence: TGCAGCGGTCTAGCGGACTCCTACGAGCAGTACTTC.

J is TRBJ2-2 and V is TRBV13; 8 bases map to TRBD2. V was clipped by 4 bases and J by 5 bases; unmatched bases: 6. The germline gives CDR1 PRHDT, CDR2 FYEKMQ (reference sequence). The CDR3 runs to 15 residues. The CDR3: CASSSGTRGTGELFF. DNA of the CDR3: TGTGCCAGCAGCTCCGGGACTAGGGGGACCGGGGAGCTGTTTTTT.

About this clone: Other DNA sequences in this sample translate to the same CDR3. The chain carries TRBV5-6 and TRBJ2-1; D ambiguous. The CDR3 loop spans 11 amino acids. Germline CDR1 is SGHDT and CDR2 is YYEEEE. Between the trimmed V and J ends, which lost 2 bases and 7 bases, there was a span of 4 bases. The CDR3 DNA sequence: TGTGCCAGCAGCTTATTGAATGAGCAGTTCTTC. This sequence encodes CASSLLNEQFF.

The chain couples TRBV10-3 to TRBJ2-1; 9 bases are a match to TRBD2. V lost 6 bases, J lost 5 bases, and 5 bases stayed unmatched. The germline CDR1 and CDR2 sequences are ENHRY and SYGVKD. CDR3 length: 14 amino acids. The CDR3 protein is CAIRSSGTHNEQFF. CDR3 sequence (DNA): TGTGCCATCAGATCTAGCGGGACACACAATGAGCAGTTCTTC.